This is a list of T cell receptor beta chains from one sample in a study of PD-L1 blockade in urothelial cancer. The repertoire was sequenced with immunoSEQ multiplex PCR; TCRdb's copy has only in-frame clones and lacks some. The sample contains under 40,000 clones, around 86% of which appear only once. The specimen was PBMCs, collected around atezolizumab (anti-PD-L1) treatment. Source of these receptors: a man aged 50-60 years with urothelial cancer. Each CDR3 is given with its conserved first and last residue. Fields, in order: V gene, J gene, clone size, D gene, CDR3 DNA, CDR3 protein. A D gene is named only where the DNA matches it firmly. A clone size is listed for some rows: how often the clone was seen (once, few, many), or a class if it is expanded.

v_gene: TRBV19
j_gene: TRBJ2-2
abundance: once
d_gene: NA
CDR3nt: TGTGCCAGTAGTCCGGAGACAGGTTCCACCGGGGAGCTGTTTTTT
CDR3aa: CASSPETGSTGELFF

v_gene: TRBV4-3
j_gene: TRBJ2-1
abundance: NA
d_gene: TRBD2
CDR3nt: TGCGCCAGCAGCCAGTTGCTAGCGGGAGCCTACAATGAGCAGTTCTTC
CDR3aa: CASSQLLAGAYNEQFF

v_gene: TRBV5-1
j_gene: TRBJ2-7
abundance: NA
d_gene: NA
CDR3nt: TGCGCCAGCAGCGGCCAAGGACACCCCTACGAGCAGTACTTC
CDR3aa: CASSGQGHPYEQYF

v_gene: TRBV28
j_gene: TRBJ2-7
abundance: NA
d_gene: TRBD1
CDR3nt: TGTGCCAGTCTAGGGGACAGGAGTTCCTACGAGCAGTACTTC
CDR3aa: CASLGDRSSYEQYF

v_gene: TRBV27
j_gene: TRBJ2-3
abundance: NA
d_gene: TRBD2
CDR3nt: TGTGCCAGCACCCCTAAGCGGGGGCGCACAGATACGCAGTATTTT
CDR3aa: CASTPKRGRTDTQYF

v_gene: TRBV7-9
j_gene: TRBJ2-2
abundance: NA
d_gene: NA
CDR3nt: TGTGCCAGCAGCTTAGACCCAGCTATACTAAACACCGGGGAGCTGTTTTTT
CDR3aa: CASSLDPAILNTGELFF

v_gene: TRBV7-9
j_gene: TRBJ1-1
abundance: NA
d_gene: NA
CDR3nt: TGTGCCAGCAGCTTACACAGAGCGAACACTGAAGCTTTCTTT
CDR3aa: CASSLHRANTEAFF

v_gene: TRBV30
j_gene: TRBJ2-5
abundance: NA
d_gene: TRBD2
CDR3nt: TGTGCCTGGAGTCAAGGGCGGGAGTGGGCCGAGACCCAGTACTTC
CDR3aa: CAWSQGREWAETQYF

v_gene: TRBV6-5
j_gene: TRBJ1-3
abundance: NA
d_gene: NA
CDR3nt: TGTGCCAGCAGTTACTCGCAGGGATCTGGAAACACCATATATTTT
CDR3aa: CASSYSQGSGNTIYF

v_gene: TRBV5-5
j_gene: TRBJ1-4
abundance: once
d_gene: NA
CDR3nt: TGTGCCAGCAGCCCGAGTGGGGCGGCTAATGAAAAACTGTTTTTT
CDR3aa: CASSPSGAANEKLFF

v_gene: TRBV7-6
j_gene: TRBJ2-7
abundance: NA
d_gene: TRBD1
CDR3nt: TGTGCCAGCAGCCTAAGAGGACAGGGGGCCCAATACGAGCAGTACTTC
CDR3aa: CASSLRGQGAQYEQYF

v_gene: TRBV5-1
j_gene: TRBJ2-7
abundance: NA
d_gene: NA
CDR3nt: TGCGCCAGCAGCTTGTACAGGGAACCCTACGAGCAGTACTTC
CDR3aa: CASSLYREPYEQYF

v_gene: TRBV10-3
j_gene: TRBJ2-7
abundance: once
d_gene: NA
CDR3nt: TGTGCCATCAGCGGCGGGGGATTGGACAGGGCGACCTACGAGCAGTACTTC
CDR3aa: CAISGGGLDRATYEQYF

v_gene: TRBV7-2
j_gene: TRBJ2-3
abundance: NA
d_gene: NA
CDR3nt: TGTGCCAGCAGCTTCGATTCGGGCACAGATACGCAGTATTTT
CDR3aa: CASSFDSGTDTQYF

v_gene: TRBV13
j_gene: TRBJ2-3
abundance: NA
d_gene: NA
CDR3nt: TGTGCCAGCAGCTCCTTGCTCCTCGGGAGCACAGATACGCAGTATTTT
CDR3aa: CASSSLLLGSTDTQYF

v_gene: TRBV30
j_gene: TRBJ2-7
abundance: NA
d_gene: NA
CDR3nt: TGTGCCTGGAGTCGCGGTCTAAACTACGAGCAGTACTTC
CDR3aa: CAWSRGLNYEQYF

v_gene: TRBV23-1
j_gene: TRBJ1-5
abundance: NA
d_gene: NA
CDR3nt: TGCGCCAGCAGTCATCCCGACAGGCCCTATCAGCCCCAGCATTTT
CDR3aa: CASSHPDRPYQPQHF

v_gene: TRBV11-2
j_gene: TRBJ2-5
abundance: few
d_gene: NA
CDR3nt: TGTGCCAGCAGCTCGGGACTCCAAGAGACCCAGTACTTC
CDR3aa: CASSSGLQETQYF

v_gene: TRBV19
j_gene: TRBJ1-2
abundance: NA
d_gene: NA
CDR3nt: TGTGCCAGTAGCGAGAGGCAGGGGTATGGCTACACCTTC
CDR3aa: CASSERQGYGYTF

v_gene: TRBV29-1
j_gene: TRBJ1-2
abundance: NA
d_gene: NA
CDR3nt: TGCAGCGTCCCCGGGGTTACTAACTATGGCTACACCTTC
CDR3aa: CSVPGVTNYGYTF

v_gene: TRBV5-4
j_gene: TRBJ2-2
abundance: NA
d_gene: TRBD2
CDR3nt: TGTGCCAGCTTCCTAGCGGGAGGGAGCGGGGAGCTGTTTTTT
CDR3aa: CASFLAGGSGELFF

v_gene: TRBV27
j_gene: TRBJ1-6
abundance: NA
d_gene: TRBD1
CDR3nt: TGTGCCAGCAGTGTAGGACAGGGGTGGAATTCACCCCTCCACTTT
CDR3aa: CASSVGQGWNSPLHF

v_gene: TRBV5-6
j_gene: TRBJ1-2
abundance: NA
d_gene: NA
CDR3nt: TGTGCCAGCAGCTTGGTTGGACAGAGCCGGGGCTATGGCTACACCTTC
CDR3aa: CASSLVGQSRGYGYTF

v_gene: TRBV28
j_gene: TRBJ2-7
abundance: NA
d_gene: NA
CDR3nt: TGTGCCAGCAGTTTGGGCAGGGTAAGCCACGAGCAGTACTTC
CDR3aa: CASSLGRVSHEQYF

v_gene: TRBV5-6
j_gene: TRBJ2-3
abundance: NA
d_gene: TRBD2
CDR3nt: TGTGCCAGCAGCTCAACCTCGGGACTAGCGCTTAGCACAGATACGCAGTATTTT
CDR3aa: CASSSTSGLALSTDTQYF

v_gene: TRBV7-9
j_gene: TRBJ2-7
abundance: few
d_gene: NA
CDR3nt: TGTGCCAGCAGCTTAGTTGGGCAGTCTACCTACGAGCAGTACTTC
CDR3aa: CASSLVGQSTYEQYF

v_gene: TRBV7-3
j_gene: TRBJ2-1
abundance: NA
d_gene: TRBD2
CDR3nt: TGTGCCAGCAGCTTAAGGCCCTTGGGGGGGGTTTCCTACAATGAGCAGTTCTTC
CDR3aa: CASSLRPLGGVSYNEQFF

v_gene: TRBV6-5
j_gene: TRBJ1-4
abundance: NA
d_gene: TRBD1
CDR3nt: TGTGCCAGCAGTTACTCGGACAGGGAGGGTGAAAAACTGTTTTTT
CDR3aa: CASSYSDREGEKLFF

v_gene: TRBV5-8
j_gene: TRBJ2-7
abundance: NA
d_gene: TRBD1
CDR3nt: TGTGCCAGCAGCTCCGGGACAGGGTTCTTAACGACCTACGAGCAGTACTTC
CDR3aa: CASSSGTGFLTTYEQYF

v_gene: TRBV6-1
j_gene: TRBJ1-5
abundance: NA
d_gene: TRBD1
CDR3nt: TGTGCCAGCAGTGGATACCACCGGGACAGGGGACTCAATCAGCCCCAGCATTTT
CDR3aa: CASSGYHRDRGLNQPQHF

v_gene: TRBV10-3
j_gene: TRBJ1-5
abundance: NA
d_gene: NA
CDR3nt: TGTGCCATCAGTGAGTCGGAGGGGATGGGTCAGCCCCAGCATTTT
CDR3aa: CAISESEGMGQPQHF

v_gene: TRBV9
j_gene: TRBJ1-2
abundance: NA
d_gene: NA
CDR3nt: TGTGCCAGCAGCGTAACCCCGGGCAGGGCCGAGGATGGCTACACCTTC
CDR3aa: CASSVTPGRAEDGYTF

v_gene: TRBV5-1
j_gene: TRBJ1-2
abundance: NA
d_gene: NA
CDR3nt: TGCGCCAGCAGCGACAGGATAGGCTACACCTTC
CDR3aa: CASSDRIGYTF

v_gene: TRBV5-1
j_gene: TRBJ2-4
abundance: NA
d_gene: NA
CDR3nt: TGCGCCAGCAGCTTGGGGTGGGGGCAGAACATTCAGTACTTC
CDR3aa: CASSLGWGQNIQYF

v_gene: TRBV4-3
j_gene: TRBJ2-3
abundance: once
d_gene: TRBD2
CDR3nt: TGCGCCAGCAGCCAAGATACGGTTCAGGGAGGGACAGATACGCAGTATTTT
CDR3aa: CASSQDTVQGGTDTQYF

v_gene: TRBV27
j_gene: TRBJ2-2
abundance: NA
d_gene: NA
CDR3nt: TGTGCCAGCAGTATACTTTTGAGTTCCGGGGAGCTGTTTTTT
CDR3aa: CASSILLSSGELFF

v_gene: TRBV7-7
j_gene: TRBJ2-4
abundance: NA
d_gene: NA
CDR3nt: TGTGCCAGCAGCCCCCATACCCGGTTTCGGTACTTC
CDR3aa: CASSPHTRFRYF

v_gene: TRBV15
j_gene: TRBJ2-7
abundance: once
d_gene: NA
CDR3nt: TGTGCCACCAGCAGAGATAGGGGCGAGCAGTACTTC
CDR3aa: CATSRDRGEQYF

v_gene: TRBV9
j_gene: TRBJ1-5
abundance: NA
d_gene: NA
CDR3nt: TGTGCCAGCAGCCAGGGGCAGAGTAGCAATCAGCCCCAGCATTTT
CDR3aa: CASSQGQSSNQPQHF

v_gene: TRBV7-6
j_gene: TRBJ1-2
abundance: NA
d_gene: NA
CDR3nt: TGTGCCAGCAGTCCTGGACAGCTCCTCTATGGCTACACCTTC
CDR3aa: CASSPGQLLYGYTF